Given below is one TCR beta chain in context. Antigen: not known. Every participating donor contributed about 10 milliliters of peripheral blood through a draw. Each sample yielded at least 6 million isolated PBMCs. The sample belongs to a study of blood T cells in healthy people across ages. Primed by a sample-barcoded 5' primer and a J-beta primer mix, a second PCR proceeded for 7 to 11 cycles. TCRdb independently ran MiXCR on the 5' RACE reads; one entry per CDR3 protein. The data contain 2 million or so distinct CDR3 sequences, roughly 49% of them seen just once; the ten biggest clones take up roughly 2.1%. The junction had 5 bases not matched to a gene; V was cut back by 0 bases and J by 7 bases. Germline CDR1 is MGHRA and CDR2 is YSYEKL. CDR3 length: 17 residues. Findings and caveats of the study: Naive CD4+ cell counts and diversity both ran higher in long-lived than in aged donors. In older individuals, TCR beta diversity per million T cells was lower, falling roughly linearly with age.

The chain links TRBV4-1 to TRBJ2-3; 15 bases map to TRBD2. The source material was blood. The TCR originated in a woman between 40 and 50 years old in good health. This chain's CDR3 is CASSQEGGLAGGNTQYF. As DNA, the CDR3 is TGCGCCAGCAGCCAAGAGGGCGGACTAGCGGGGGGGAATACGCAGTATTTT.